A single sample gave rise to the 9 T cell receptor beta chains below, sequenced in a study of shared T cell receptors in the human thymus (dated by TCRdb to the early 2020s). Receptor amplification or capture employed the immunoSEQ multiplex PCR assay. This immuneACCESS table, as held by TCRdb, lists in-frame sequences with V and J called but not all clones. Of the missing ones, under half trace to an unresolved V gene in checked studies; the others have no known cause. A total of hundreds of thousands of clones appear in this sample, roughly 90% of them only once. In total, the top ten clones hold over 0.008% of the sample. The data also belong to a second study, concerning human thymus T cells.

The sample was thymocytes. The receptors were sampled from a boy younger than two with a congenital heart defect. Donor details come from another sample of the same person, matched by shared clones.

The J gene is TRBJ2-1, the V gene TRBV27; TRBD2 is a possible D gene (6 bases). This CDR3 spans 19 amino acids. Trimming removed 5 bases at V and 3 bases at J, with 26 bases between. Germline assignment: CDR1 MNHEY and CDR2 SMNVEV (reference sequence). CDR3 bases: TGTGCCAGCAGTCCGCCACCACCTGATAGCGGAGAGATCTACAATGAGCAGTTCTTC. Protein sequence: CASSPPPPDSGEIYNEQFF.

V gene TRBV7-2 combines with J gene TRBJ2-3, with D maybe TRBD1 (6 bases). From germline, CDR1 is SGHTA and CDR2 FQGNSA. The CDR3 consists of 14 residues. Trimming shortened V by 1 base and J by 4 bases, and 9 bases separated the two germline ends. The CDR3 loop reads CASSLVGGPDTQYF. The CDR3 DNA reads as TGTGCCAGCAGCTTAGTAGGGGGTCCAGATACGCAGTATTTT.

This chain connects TRBV2 to TRBJ2-2; 8 bases line up with TRBD2. Germline loops: CDR1 SNHLY, CDR2 FYNNEI. The V gene end was trimmed by 5 bases and the J gene end by 4 bases; junction bases not matched to a gene: 12. The CDR3 runs to 17 residues. The DNA for the CDR3 is TGTGCCAGCAGTCCCCCCCCGGGAGGGCCCGGCACCGGGGAGCTGTTTTTT. Protein sequence: CASSPPPGGPGTGELFF.

The J gene is TRBJ1-4, the V gene TRBV15; D uncertain. The CDR3 is 14 amino acids. V gave up 3 bases and J gave up 8 bases, with 13 bases separating them. Germline V CDR1 and CDR2: LNHNV, YYDKDF (reference sequence). The CDR3 nucleotides are TGTGCCACCAGCAGCCCTCCCGGGGTCGAAAAACTGTTTTTT. The encoded protein is CATSSPPGVEKLFF.

This clone came up once. The chain has TRBV4-3 and TRBJ2-2; 11 bases agree with TRBD2. With 0 bases clipped from V and 7 bases from J, the junction kept 13 bases outside the gene matches. CDR1 LGHNA and CDR2 YSLEER come from the germline V gene. The length of the CDR3 is 19 residues. In DNA form, the CDR3 reads TGCGCCAGCAGCCAAGATCCCGCTAGCGGGAGGCCCGCTTACGGGGAGCTGTTTTTT. It encodes CASSQDPASGRPAYGELFF.

Details on this clone: Its ends do not fully match the called genes, so a read error is possible. At the DNA level, this CDR3 is encoded by other sequences in the same sample as well. The V and J genes are TRBV27 and TRBJ1-5, with 7 bases identical to TRBD1. The length of the CDR3 is 15 residues. Germline V lookup: CDR1 MNHEY, CDR2 SMNVEV (reference sequence). The CDR3 here is CASSSTDRAYQPQHF. Here the CDR3 DNA reads TGTGCCAGCAGCTCAACCGACAGGGCCTATCAGCCCCAACATTTT.

This chain links TRBV5-6 with TRBJ2-5, with TRBD2 identical over 10 bases. The J segment lost 1 base and the V segment lost 5 bases, leaving 11 bases of the junction unmatched. Looked up from germline, CDR1 is SGHDT and CDR2 is YYEEEE. The CDR3 length is 17 residues. Here the CDR3 DNA reads TGTGCCAGCAGTTCAAAAAACACTAGCGGGGTCCAAGAGACCCAGTACTTC. Protein product: CASSSKNTSGVQETQYF.

The chain couples TRBV25-1 to TRBJ1-4; D perhaps matches TRBD1 (6 bases). The CDR3 sequence is 15 residues long. Trimming cost V 2 bases and J 7 bases, with 14 bases left between them. Germline values: CDR1 MGHDK, CDR2 SYGVNS. The CDR3 nucleotides read TGTGCCAGCAGTGAAGCCCCCAGGGGTGGTGAAAAACTGTTTTTT. Translated, it gives CASSEAPRGGEKLFF.

J is TRBJ2-1 and V is TRBV7-9; TRBD2 aligns across 8 bases. V gave up 8 bases and J gave up 2 bases; unmatched junction bases: 20. The length of the CDR3 is 19 residues. Germline V CDR1 and CDR2: SEHNR, FQNEAQ (reference sequence). In DNA form, the CDR3 reads TGTGCCAGCGGAGAATGGGCCCTTAGCGGGGCCCCTACCTACAATGAGCAGTTCTTC. Its protein product is CASGEWALSGAPTYNEQFF.